The clone carrying this T cell receptor beta chain was detected many times. This entry belongs to a study of early T cells in non-severe SARS-CoV-2 infection. Each CDR3 protein is one row after TCRdb ran MiXCR on the 5' RACE reads. The sample has 45,000 to 65,000 distinct CDR3 sequences, about 11% seen once. Germline assignment: CDR1 LNHDA and CDR2 SQIVND (reference sequence). The junction had 5 bases not matched to a gene; V was cut back by 2 bases and J by 2 bases. The CDR3 covers 15 residues. Sequenced: whole blood. The clonotype originates from an adult who was a healthcare worker with PCR-confirmed SARS-CoV-2 infection or an uninfected control (not recorded which). The gene calls are TRBV19 and TRBJ2-7, with 8 bases identical to TRBD2. CDR3 in DNA: TGTGCCAGTAGTATACAAGCGGGAGTCCCCTACGAGCAGTACTTC. This sequence encodes CASSIQAGVPYEQYF.